This T cell receptor (beta chain) was obtained from a study of control samples from healthy donors and cancer patients. Clones were sequenced by immunoSEQ multiplex PCR, and TCRdb holds only the in-frame ones, with some missing. The table lists 110,000 or so clones, 83% of them singletons. Germline-derived CDR1 and CDR2 are LNHDA and SQIVND (reference sequence). CDR3 length: 17 residues. Trimming pared 5 bases from V and 5 bases from J, leaving 22 bases between. Sequenced sample: blood. V usage is TRBV19 and J usage is TRBJ2-1; perhaps TRBD2 as D (6 bases). The TCR originated in a woman between 50 and 59 years old in good health. The CDR3 here is CASSPIYTGSGHNEQFF. CDR3 sequence (DNA): TGTGCCAGTAGTCCTATTTATACCGGGAGTGGGCACAATGAGCAGTTCTTC. The whole variable domain, filled in from reference TRBV19 and TRBJ2-1, reads DGGITQSPKYLFRKEGQNVTLSCEQNLNHDAMYWYRQDPGQGLRLIYYSQIVNDFQKGDIAEGYSVSREKKESFPLTVTSAQKNPTAFYLCASSPIYTGSGHNEQFFGPGTRLTVL.